This T cell receptor (beta chain) was captured by sequencing in a study of cytomegalovirus exposure and HLA in healthy donors. The wider study: Around 190 million T cells yielded approximately 100 million unique TCR beta sequences, as an earlier analysis found.

13 Jbeta primers and 60 Vbeta primers were used for the PCR. Study processing details: In a later analysis, roughly 10 million of approximately 86 million unique beta chains occurred in at least two donors. Generated by immunoSEQ multiplex PCR, the TCRdb table keeps only in-frame clones and is missing some. The DNA gave D and trimming, while V, J and clone size come from that table. The data show about 140,000 clones, with around 75% seen just once and more than 3% held by the top ten. Worth noting for this clone: The antigen remains undetermined.

General study points: While the bulk of TCR sequences proved rare, some public TCRs turned up in many donors.

The V gene's germline CDR1 is SGHNT and CDR2 YYREEE (reference sequence). This CDR3 is 15 amino acids long. V lost 0 bases and J 0 bases, leaving 7 bases between the germline ends. This rearrangement joins TRBV5-4 to TRBJ2-1; no firm D call. The sequence derives from a female donor in good health and CMV-seronegative. Sample: PBMCs. The CDR3 bases are TGTGCCAGCAGCTTGGATCCGAGCTCCTACAATGAGCAGTTCTTC. This codes for CASSLDPSSYNEQFF.